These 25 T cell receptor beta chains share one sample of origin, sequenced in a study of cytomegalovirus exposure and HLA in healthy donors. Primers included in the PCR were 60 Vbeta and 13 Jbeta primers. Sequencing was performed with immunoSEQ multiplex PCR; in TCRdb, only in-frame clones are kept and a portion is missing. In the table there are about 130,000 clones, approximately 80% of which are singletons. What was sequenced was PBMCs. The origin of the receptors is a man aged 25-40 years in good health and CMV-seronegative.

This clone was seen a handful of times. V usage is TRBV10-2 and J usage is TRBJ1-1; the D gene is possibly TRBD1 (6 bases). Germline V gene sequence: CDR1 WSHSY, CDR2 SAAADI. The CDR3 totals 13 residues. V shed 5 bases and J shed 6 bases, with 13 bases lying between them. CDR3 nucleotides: TGCGCCAGCAGTCCAGGGGCCGTCGCTGAAGCTTTCTTT. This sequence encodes CASSPGAVAEAFF.

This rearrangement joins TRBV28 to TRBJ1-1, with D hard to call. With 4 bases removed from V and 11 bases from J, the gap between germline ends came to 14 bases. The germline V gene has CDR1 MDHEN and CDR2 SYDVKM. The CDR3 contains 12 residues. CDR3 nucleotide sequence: TGTGCCAGCAGTTCCGAAATCGAGGGTGCTTTCTTT. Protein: CASSSEIEGAFF.

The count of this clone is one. CDR3 in amino acids: CAIRMDSQTGYTF. CDR3 DNA sequence: TGTGCCATCAGGATGGACAGTCAGACCGGCTACACCTTC. The chain is built from TRBV10-3 and TRBJ1-2; D possibly corresponds to TRBD1 (6 bases). The V gene lost 6 bases and the J gene lost 8 bases, with 16 bases spanning the gap. Germline assignment: CDR1 ENHRY and CDR2 SYGVKD. The CDR3 has 13 amino acids.

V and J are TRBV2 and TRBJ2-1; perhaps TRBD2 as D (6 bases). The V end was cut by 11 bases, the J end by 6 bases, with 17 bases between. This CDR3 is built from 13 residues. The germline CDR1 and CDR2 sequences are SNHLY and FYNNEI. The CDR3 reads CAGAGIVGNEQFF. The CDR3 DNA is TGTGCCGGGGCGGGAATTGTTGGCAATGAGCAGTTCTTC.

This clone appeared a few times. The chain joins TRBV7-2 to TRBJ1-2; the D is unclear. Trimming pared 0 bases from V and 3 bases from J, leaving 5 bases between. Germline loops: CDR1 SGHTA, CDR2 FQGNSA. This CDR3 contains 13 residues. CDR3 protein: CASSLAEYYGYTF. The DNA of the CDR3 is TGTGCCAGCAGCTTAGCGGAGTACTATGGCTACACCTTC.

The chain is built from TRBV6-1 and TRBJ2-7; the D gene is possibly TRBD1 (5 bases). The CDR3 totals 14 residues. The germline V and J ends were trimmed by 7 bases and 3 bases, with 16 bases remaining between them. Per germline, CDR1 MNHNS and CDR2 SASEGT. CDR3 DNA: TGTGCCAGCACTTCTGACAGCTGGATCTACGAGCAGTACTTC. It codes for CASTSDSWIYEQYF.

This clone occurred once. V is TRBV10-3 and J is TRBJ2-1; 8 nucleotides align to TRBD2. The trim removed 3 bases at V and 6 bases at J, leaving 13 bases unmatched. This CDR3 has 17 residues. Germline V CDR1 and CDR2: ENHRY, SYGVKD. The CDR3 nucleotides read TGTGCCATCAGTGACCACGCCGGGACTAGTTGGAGCAATGAGCAGTTCTTC. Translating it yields CAISDHAGTSWSNEQFF.

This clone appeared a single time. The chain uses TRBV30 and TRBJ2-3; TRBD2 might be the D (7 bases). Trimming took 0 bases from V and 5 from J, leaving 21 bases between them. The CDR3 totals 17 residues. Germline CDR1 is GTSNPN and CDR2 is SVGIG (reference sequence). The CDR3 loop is CAWSVKGGVQIQDTQYF. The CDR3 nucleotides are TGTGCCTGGAGTGTAAAGGGGGGGGTTCAGATTCAAGATACGCAGTATTTT.

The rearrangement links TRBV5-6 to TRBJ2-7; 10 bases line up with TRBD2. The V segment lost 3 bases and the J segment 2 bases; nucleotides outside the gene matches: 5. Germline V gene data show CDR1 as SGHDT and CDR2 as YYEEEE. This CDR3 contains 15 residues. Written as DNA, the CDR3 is TGTGCCAGCAGCTCCGGACTAGCGGAAACCTACGAGCAGTACTTC. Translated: CASSSGLAETYEQYF.

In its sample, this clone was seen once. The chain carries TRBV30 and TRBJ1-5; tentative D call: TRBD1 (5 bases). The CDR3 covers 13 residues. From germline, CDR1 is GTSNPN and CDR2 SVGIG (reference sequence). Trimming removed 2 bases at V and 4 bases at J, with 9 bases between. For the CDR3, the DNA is TGTGCCTGGAGTCTCCAGGGTAATCAGCCCCAGCATTTT. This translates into CAWSLQGNQPQHF.

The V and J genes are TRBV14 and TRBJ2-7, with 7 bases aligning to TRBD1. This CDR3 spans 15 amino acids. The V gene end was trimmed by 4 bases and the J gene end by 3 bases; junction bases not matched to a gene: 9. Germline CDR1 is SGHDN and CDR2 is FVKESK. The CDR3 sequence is CASSLQPSGGYEQYF. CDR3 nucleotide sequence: TGTGCCAGCAGCCTACAGCCGTCAGGGGGCTACGAGCAGTACTTC.

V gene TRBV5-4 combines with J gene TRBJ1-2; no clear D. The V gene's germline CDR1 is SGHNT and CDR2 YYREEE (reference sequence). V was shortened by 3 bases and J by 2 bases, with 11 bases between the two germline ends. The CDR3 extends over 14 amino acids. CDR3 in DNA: TGTGCCAGCAGCTCCCCCGTAAGCAACTATGGCTACACCTTC. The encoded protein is CASSSPVSNYGYTF.

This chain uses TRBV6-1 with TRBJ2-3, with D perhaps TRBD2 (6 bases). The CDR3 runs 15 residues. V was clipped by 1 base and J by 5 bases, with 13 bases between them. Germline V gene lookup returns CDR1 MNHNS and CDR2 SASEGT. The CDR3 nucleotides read TGTGCCAGCAGTGAAGTAATAGCGGCGAGAGATACGCAGTATTTT. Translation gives CASSEVIAARDTQYF.

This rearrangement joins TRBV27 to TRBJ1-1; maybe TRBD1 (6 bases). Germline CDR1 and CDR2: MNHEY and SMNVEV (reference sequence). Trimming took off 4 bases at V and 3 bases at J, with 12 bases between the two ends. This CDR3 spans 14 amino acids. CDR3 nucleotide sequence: TGTGCCAGCAGTTACGGCAGGGGATACACTGAAGCTTTCTTT. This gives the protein CASSYGRGYTEAFF.

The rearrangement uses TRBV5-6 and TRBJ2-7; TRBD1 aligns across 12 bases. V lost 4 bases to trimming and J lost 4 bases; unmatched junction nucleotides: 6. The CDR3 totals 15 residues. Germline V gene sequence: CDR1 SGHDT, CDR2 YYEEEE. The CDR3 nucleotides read TGTGCCAGCAGCGAGGTGGGACAGGGGGCTTACGAGCAGTACTTC. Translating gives CASSEVGQGAYEQYF.

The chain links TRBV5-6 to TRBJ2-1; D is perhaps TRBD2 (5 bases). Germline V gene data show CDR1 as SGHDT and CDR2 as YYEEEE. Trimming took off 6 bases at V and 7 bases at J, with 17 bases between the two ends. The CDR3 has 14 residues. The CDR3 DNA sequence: TGTGCCAGCAATTCAGGAGGCCTAACGAATGAGCAGTTCTTC. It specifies CASNSGGLTNEQFF.

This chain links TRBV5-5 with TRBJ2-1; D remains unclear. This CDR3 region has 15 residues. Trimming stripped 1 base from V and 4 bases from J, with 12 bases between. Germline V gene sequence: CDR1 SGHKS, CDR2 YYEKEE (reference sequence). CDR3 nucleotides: TGTGCCAGCAGCTTGTCGTTTGTCGTATACAATGAGCAGTTCTTC. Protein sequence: CASSLSFVVYNEQFF.

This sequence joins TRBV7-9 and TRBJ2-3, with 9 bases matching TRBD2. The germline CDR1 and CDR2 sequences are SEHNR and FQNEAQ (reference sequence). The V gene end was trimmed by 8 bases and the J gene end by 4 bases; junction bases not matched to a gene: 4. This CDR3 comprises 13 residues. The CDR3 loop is CASVIAGADTQYF. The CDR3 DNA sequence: TGTGCCAGCGTTATAGCGGGAGCAGATACGCAGTATTTT.

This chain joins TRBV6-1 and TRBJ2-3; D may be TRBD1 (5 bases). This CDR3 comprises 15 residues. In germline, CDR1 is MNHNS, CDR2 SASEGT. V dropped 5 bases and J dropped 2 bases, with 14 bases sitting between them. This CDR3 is CASSRGQTDTDTQYF. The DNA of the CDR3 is TGTGCCAGCAGTAGGGGCCAGACTGACACAGATACGCAGTATTTT.

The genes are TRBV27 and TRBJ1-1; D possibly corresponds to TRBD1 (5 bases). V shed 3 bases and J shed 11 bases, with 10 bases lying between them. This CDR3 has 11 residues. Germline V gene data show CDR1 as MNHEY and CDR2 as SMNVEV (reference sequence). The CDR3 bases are TGTGCCAGCAGTTTTGGGGGGTGGGCTTTCTTT. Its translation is CASSFGGWAFF.

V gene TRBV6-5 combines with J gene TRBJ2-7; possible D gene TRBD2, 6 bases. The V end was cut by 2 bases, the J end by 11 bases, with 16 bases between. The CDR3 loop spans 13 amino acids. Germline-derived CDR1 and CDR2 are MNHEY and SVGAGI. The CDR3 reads CASSYPAEGWEYF. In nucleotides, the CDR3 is TGTGCCAGCAGTTACCCGGCGGAGGGGTGGGAGTACTTC.

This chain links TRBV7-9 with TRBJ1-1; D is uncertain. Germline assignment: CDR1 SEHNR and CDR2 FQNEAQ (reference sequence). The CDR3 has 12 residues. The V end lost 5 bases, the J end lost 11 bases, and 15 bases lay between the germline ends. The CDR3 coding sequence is TGTGCCAGCAGCCGCTCGGGGAGGGCCGCTTTCTTT. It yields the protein CASSRSGRAAFF.

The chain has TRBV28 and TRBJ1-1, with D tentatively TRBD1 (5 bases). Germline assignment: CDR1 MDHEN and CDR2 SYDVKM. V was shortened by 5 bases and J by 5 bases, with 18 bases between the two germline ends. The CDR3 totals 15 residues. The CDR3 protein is CASSNTGAGSTEAFF. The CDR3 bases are TGTGCCAGCAGTAACACAGGCGCCGGGTCGACTGAAGCTTTCTTT.

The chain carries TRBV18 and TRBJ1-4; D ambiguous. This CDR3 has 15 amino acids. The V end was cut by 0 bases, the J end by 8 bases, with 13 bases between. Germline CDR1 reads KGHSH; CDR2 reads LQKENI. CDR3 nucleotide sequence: TGTGCCAGCTCACCACCAGAAGGGAGGCAGGAAAAACTGTTTTTT. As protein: CASSPPEGRQEKLFF. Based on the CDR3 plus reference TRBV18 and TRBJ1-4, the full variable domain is NAGVMQNPRHLVRRRGQEARLRCSPMKGHSHVYWYRQLPEEGLKFMVYLQKENIIDESGMPKERFSAEFPKEGPSILRIQQVVRGDSAAYFCASSPPEGRQEKLFFGSGTQLSVL.

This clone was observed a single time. The DNA of the CDR3 is TGTGCCGGTGCCGCGGCGGGAGTAGGCACAGATACGCAGTATTTT. Residues: CAGAAAGVGTDTQYF. V usage is TRBV28 and J usage is TRBJ2-3; 7 bases are shared with TRBD2. This CDR3 spans 15 amino acids. Unmatched junction bases numbered 12, after V lost 11 bases and J lost 1 base. Germline lookup yields CDR1 MDHEN and CDR2 SYDVKM.